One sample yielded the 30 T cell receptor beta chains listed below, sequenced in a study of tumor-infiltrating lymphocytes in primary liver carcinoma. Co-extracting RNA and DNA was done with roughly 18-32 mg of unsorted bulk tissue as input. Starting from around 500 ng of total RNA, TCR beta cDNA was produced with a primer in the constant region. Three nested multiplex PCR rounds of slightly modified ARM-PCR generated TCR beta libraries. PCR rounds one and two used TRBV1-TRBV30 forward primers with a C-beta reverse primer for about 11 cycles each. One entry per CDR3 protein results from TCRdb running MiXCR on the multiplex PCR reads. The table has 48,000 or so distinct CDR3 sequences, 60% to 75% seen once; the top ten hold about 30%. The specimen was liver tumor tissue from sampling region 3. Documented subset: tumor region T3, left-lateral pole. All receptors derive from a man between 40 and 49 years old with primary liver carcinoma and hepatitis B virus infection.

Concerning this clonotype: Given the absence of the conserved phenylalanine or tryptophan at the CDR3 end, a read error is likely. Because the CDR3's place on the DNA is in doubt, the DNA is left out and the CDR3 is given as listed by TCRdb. The CDR3: CASIHGVAKNIQYS. The chain recombines TRBV11-2 with TRBJ2-4. CDR1 and CDR2 from the germline V gene are SGHAT and FQNNGV. The CDR3 length equals 14 residues, ends included.

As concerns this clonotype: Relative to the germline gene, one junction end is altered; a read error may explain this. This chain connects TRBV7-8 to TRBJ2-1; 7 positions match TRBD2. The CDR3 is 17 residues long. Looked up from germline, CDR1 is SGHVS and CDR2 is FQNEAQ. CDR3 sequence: CDSSPGRSKGKNNEKFF. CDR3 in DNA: TGTGACAGCAGCCCCGGGAGGTCGAAAGGGAAGAACAATGAGAAGTTCTTC.

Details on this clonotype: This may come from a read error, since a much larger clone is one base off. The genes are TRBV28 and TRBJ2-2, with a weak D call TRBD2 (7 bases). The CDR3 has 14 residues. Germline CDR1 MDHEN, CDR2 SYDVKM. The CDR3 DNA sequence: TGTGTCAGCCTCGGGGGGCAGGGAGCCGGGGAGCTGTTTTTT. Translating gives CVSLGGQGAGELFF.

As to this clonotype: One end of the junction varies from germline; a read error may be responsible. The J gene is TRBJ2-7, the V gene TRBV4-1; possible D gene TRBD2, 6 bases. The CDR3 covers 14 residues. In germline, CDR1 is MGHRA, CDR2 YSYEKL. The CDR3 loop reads CASSQEIRDSEQHF. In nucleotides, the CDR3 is TGCGCCAGCAGCCAAGAAATTCGGGACTCCGAGCAGCACTTC.

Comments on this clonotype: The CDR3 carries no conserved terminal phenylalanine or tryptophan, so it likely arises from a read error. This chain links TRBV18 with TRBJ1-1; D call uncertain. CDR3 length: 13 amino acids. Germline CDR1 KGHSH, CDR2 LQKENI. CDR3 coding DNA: TGCGCCAGCTCACCGATCGAGAACACTGAAGCTTTCTCT. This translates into CASSPIENTEAFS.

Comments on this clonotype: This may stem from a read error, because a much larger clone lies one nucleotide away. Here the CDR3 reads CASSSWTGGFVEQFF. The CDR3 coding sequence is TGTGCCAGCAGCTCCTGGACAGGGGGTTTCGTTGAGCAGTTCTTC. The rearrangement joins TRBV5-8 to TRBJ2-1; 10 nucleotides match TRBD1. The junction had 9 bases not matched to a gene; V was cut back by 3 bases and J by 9 bases. The CDR3 runs to 15 residues. CDR1 and CDR2 from the germline V gene are SGHTS and YDEGEE.

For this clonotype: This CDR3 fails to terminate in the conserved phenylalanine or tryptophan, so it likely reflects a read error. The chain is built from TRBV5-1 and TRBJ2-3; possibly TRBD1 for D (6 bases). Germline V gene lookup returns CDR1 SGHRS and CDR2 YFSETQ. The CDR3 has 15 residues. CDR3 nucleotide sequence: TGCGCCAACAGCTGGAGAGACAGGAGCACAGATACGCAGTATTAT. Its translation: CANSWRDRSTDTQYY.

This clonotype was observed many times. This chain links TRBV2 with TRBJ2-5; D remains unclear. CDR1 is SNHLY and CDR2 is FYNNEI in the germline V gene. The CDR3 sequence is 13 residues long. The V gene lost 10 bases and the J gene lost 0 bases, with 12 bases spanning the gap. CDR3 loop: CAISLLNQETQYF. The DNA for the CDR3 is TGTGCCATTTCCTTACTTAACCAAGAGACCCAGTACTTC.

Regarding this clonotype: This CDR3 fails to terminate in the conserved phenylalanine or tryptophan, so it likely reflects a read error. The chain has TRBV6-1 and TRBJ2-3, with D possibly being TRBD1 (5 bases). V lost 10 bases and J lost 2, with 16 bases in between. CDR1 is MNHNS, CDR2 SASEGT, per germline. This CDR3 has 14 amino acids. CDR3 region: CANKRTPLTDTQYL. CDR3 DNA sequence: TGTGCCAACAAGAGGACACCTCTCACAGATACGCAGTATCTT.

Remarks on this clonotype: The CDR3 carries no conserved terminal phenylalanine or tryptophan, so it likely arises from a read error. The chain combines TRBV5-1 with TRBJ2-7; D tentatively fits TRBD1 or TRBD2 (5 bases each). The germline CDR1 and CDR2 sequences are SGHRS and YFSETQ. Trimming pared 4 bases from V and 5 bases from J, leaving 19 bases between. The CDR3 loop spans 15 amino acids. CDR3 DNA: TGCGCCAGCAGCCAGGTACCCGCCCGGGGCGACGAGCAGTACATA. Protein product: CASSQVPARGDEQYI.

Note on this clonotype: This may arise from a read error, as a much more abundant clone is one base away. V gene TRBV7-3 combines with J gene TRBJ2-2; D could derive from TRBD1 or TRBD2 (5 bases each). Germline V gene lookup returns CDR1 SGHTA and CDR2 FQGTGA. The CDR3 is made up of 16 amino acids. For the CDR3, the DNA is TGTGCCAGCAGCTTAACGTGGGGGAATAACATCGGGGAGCTGTTTTTT. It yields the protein CASSLTWGNNIGELFF. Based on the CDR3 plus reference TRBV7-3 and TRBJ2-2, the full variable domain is GAGVSQTPSNKVTEKGKYVELRCDPISGHTALYWYRQSLGQGPEFLIYFQGTGAADDSGLPNDRFFAVRPEGSVSTLKIQRTERGDSAVYLCASSLTWGNNIGELFFGEGSRLTVL.

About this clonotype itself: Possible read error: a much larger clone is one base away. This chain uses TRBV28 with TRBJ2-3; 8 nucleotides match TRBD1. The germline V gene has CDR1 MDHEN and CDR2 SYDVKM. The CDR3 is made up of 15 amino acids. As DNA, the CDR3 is TGTGCCAGCAGTTTGCAGGGGGCGCAATTTGATACGCAGTGTTTT. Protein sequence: CASSLQGAQFDTQCF.

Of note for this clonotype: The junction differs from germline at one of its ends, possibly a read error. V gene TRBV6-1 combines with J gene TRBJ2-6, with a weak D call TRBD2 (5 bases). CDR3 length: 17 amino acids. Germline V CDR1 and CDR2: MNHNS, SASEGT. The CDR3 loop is CAITFDRGSSGTNVLTF. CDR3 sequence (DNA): TGTGCCATCACTTTCGATCGGGGAAGCTCTGGGACCAACGTCCTGACTTTC.

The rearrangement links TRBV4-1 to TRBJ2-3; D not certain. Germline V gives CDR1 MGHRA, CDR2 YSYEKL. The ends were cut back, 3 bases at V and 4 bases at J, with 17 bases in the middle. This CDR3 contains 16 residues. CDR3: CASSHGKMYWADTQYF. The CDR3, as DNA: TGCGCCAGCAGCCATGGCAAAATGTATTGGGCAGATACGCAGTATTTT.

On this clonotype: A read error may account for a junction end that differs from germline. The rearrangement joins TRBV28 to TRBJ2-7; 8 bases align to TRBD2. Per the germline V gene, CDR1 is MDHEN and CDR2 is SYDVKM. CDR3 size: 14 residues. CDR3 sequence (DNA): TGTGCCAGCAGAGTGCAAGCGGGAGTCTACGAGCAGTATTTC. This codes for CASRVQAGVYEQYF.

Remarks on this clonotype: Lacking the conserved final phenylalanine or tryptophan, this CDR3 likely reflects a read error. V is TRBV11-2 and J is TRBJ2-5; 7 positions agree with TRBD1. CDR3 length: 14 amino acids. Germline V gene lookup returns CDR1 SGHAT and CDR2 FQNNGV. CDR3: CASGLGTVQETQYL. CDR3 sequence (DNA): TGCGCCAGCGGCCTAGGGACAGTACAAGAGACCCAGTACTTA.

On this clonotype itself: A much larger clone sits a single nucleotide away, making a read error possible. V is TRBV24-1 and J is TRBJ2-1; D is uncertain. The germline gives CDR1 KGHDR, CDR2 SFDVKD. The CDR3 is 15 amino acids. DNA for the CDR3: TGTCCCACCAGCTTCGGGTCCCAAGGGTACAATGAGCAGTTCTTC. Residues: CPTSFGSQGYNEQFF.

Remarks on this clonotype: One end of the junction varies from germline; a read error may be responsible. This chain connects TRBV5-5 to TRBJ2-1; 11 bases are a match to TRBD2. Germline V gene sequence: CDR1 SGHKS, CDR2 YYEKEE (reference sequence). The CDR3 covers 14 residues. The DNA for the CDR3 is TGTGCTAGCAACTTGACTAGCGGGGACAATGAGCAGTTCTTC. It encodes CASNLTSGDNEQFF.

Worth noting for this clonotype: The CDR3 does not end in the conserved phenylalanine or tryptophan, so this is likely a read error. The DNA for the CDR3 is TGTGACAGCAGCTTAGATGTTGGGGACGAAAAACTGTTTTAT. This translates into CDSSLDVGDEKLFY. This chain joins TRBV11-2 and TRBJ1-4, with D possibly being TRBD1 (5 bases). The CDR3 consists of 14 residues. The V gene's germline CDR1 is SGHAT and CDR2 FQNNGV.

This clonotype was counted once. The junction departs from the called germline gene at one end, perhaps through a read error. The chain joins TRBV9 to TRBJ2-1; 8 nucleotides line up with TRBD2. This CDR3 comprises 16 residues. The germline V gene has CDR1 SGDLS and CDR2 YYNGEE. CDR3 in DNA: TGTGCCAGCAGCCCCCCGAGAGTAGCGGGACTAAATGAACAGTTCTTC. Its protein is CASSPPRVAGLNEQFF.

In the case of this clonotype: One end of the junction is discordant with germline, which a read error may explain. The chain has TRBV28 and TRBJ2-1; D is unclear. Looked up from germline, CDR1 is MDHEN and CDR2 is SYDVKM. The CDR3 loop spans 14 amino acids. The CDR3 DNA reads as TGTACCAGCAGTTTCAGAAAGTCCTACAATGAGCAGTTCTTC. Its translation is CTSSFRKSYNEQFF.

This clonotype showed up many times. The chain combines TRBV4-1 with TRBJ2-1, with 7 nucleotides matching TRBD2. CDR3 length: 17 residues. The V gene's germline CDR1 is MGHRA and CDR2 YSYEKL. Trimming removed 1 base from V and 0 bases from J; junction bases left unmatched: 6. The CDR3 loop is CASSQGLAESSYNEQFF. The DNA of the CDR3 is TGCGCCAGCAGCCAAGGCCTAGCGGAGAGCTCCTACAATGAGCAGTTCTTC.

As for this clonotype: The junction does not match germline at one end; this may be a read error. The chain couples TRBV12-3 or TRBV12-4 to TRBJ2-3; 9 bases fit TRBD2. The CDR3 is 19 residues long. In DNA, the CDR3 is TGTGCCAGCAGTCAAGACGGATACTCCAGCGGGAGGTCCCCAGATACGCTGTATTTT. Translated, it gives CASSQDGYSSGRSPDTLYF.

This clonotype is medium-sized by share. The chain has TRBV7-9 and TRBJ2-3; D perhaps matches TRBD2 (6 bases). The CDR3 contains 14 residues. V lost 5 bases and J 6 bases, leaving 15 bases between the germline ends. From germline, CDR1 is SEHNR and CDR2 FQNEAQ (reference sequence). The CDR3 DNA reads TGTGCCAGCAGCATTAGCAGGGAGGAGGATACGCAGTATTTT. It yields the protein CASSISREEDTQYF.

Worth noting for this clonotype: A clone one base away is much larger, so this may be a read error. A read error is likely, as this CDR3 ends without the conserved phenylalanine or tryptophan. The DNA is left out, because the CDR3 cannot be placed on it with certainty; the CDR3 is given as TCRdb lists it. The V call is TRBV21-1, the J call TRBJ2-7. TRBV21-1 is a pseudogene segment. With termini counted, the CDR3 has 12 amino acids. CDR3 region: CASSGGSYEQYY.

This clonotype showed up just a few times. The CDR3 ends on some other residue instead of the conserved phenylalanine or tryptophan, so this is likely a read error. CDR3 amino acids: CASSQLGETSGSYEQYL. In nucleotides, the CDR3 is TGCGCCAGCAGCCAACTGGGAGAAACTAGTGGGAGCTACGAGCAGTACCTC. V is TRBV4-1 and J is TRBJ2-7; D is possibly TRBD2 (5 bases). The CDR3 consists of 17 residues. V shed 2 bases and J shed 3 bases, with 20 bases lying between them. Germline V lookup: CDR1 MGHRA, CDR2 YSYEKL.

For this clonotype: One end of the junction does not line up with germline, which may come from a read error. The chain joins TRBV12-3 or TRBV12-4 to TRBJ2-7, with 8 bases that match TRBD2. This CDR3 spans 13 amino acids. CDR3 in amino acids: CVSSLREAYEQYF. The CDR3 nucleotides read TGTGTCAGCAGCTTGCGGGAGGCCTATGAGCAGTACTTC.

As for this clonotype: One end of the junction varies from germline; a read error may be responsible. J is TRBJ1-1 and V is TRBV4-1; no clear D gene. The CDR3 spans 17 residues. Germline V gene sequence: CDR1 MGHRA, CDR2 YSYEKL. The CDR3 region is CGSSQDPPALLNTEAFF. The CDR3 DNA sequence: TGCGGCAGCAGCCAAGACCCCCCTGCACTCCTTAACACTGAAGCTTTCTTT.

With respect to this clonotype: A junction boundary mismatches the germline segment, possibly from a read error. The DNA for the CDR3 is TGTGCCAGCAACCAAGCGGGGGCCCCGGGACGGTTCTATGGCTACACCTTC. This encodes CASNQAGAPGRFYGYTF. The rearrangement links TRBV14 to TRBJ1-2, with D possibly TRBD1 on 6 matching bases. CDR3 size: 17 residues. Germline CDR1 and CDR2: SGHDN and FVKESK.

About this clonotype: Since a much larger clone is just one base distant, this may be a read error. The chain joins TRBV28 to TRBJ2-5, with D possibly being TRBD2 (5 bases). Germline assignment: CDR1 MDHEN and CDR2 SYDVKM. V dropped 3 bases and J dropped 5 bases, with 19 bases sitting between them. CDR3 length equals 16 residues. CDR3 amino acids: CASSLASVRAGETQYF. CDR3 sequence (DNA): TGTGCCAGCAGTTTGGCAAGCGTGAGGGCCGGGGAGACCCAGTACTTC.